This T cell receptor beta chain was observed in a study of control samples from healthy donors and cancer patients. Of note for this clone: Other DNA sequences in the sample encode the same CDR3.

CDR1 and CDR2 (germline): MNHEY, SVGAGI. This CDR3 spans 13 amino acids. V lost 5 bases to trimming and J lost 5 bases; unmatched junction nucleotides: 5. TCRdb keeps only in-frame clones here, not all; method: immunoSEQ multiplex PCR. The sample includes about 110,000 clones, roughly nine tenths of them seen just once. This clonotype was obtained from a woman under 30 in good health. The sample comprised blood. The V call is TRBV6-5, the J call TRBJ1-1; 7 bases are shared with TRBD1. CDR3 region: CASSTQGGTEAFF. The CDR3 coding sequence is TGTGCCAGCAGTACCCAGGGGGGGACTGAAGCTTTCTTT.